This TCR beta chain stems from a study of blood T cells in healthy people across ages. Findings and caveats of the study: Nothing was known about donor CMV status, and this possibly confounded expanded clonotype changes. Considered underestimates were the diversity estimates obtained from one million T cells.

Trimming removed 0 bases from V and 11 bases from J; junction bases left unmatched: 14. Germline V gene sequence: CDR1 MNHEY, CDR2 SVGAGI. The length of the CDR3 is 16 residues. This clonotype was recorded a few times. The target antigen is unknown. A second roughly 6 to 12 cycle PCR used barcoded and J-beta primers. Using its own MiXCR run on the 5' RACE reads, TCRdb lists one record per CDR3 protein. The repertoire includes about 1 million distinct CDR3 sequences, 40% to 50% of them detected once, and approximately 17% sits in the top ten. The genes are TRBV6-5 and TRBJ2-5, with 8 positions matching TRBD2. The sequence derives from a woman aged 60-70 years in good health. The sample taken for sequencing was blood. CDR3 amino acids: CASSYSGPAGANEQYF. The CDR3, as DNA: TGTGCCAGCAGTTACTCGGGGCCAGCGGGAGCGAATGAGCAGTACTTC.